This paragraph covers one T cell receptor (beta chain) sequence. This record belongs to a study of blood T cell repertoires in COVID-19. Enrolled through a virtual design, the participants were between about 18 and 89 years of age and came from approximately 25 US areas. Source study methods: Nucleated cell counts were estimated from reference gene primer amplification. Some clones are missing from TCRdb's copy, which holds only in-frame ones; the method was immunoSEQ multiplex PCR. V, J and clone size are taken as reported in that table, and D and trimming were inferred from the DNA itself. Of fewer than 500,000 clones listed, about nine tenths were seen once; the top ten hold under 0.85%. V lost 0 bases and J 8 bases, leaving 19 bases between the germline ends. This CDR3 contains 17 residues.

The sample comprised PBMCs or T cells enriched from blood (not recorded which). The sequence was collected from a woman younger than 30 who had recovered from COVID-19. V and J are TRBV23-1 and TRBJ1-4; D is unclear. TRBV23-1 is noted as an ORF with a role that remains uncertain. The CDR3 DNA reads TGCGCCAGCAGTCAATCTTACTCGGGGTCTTTCGGAGAAAAACTGTTTTTT. Amino acids: CASSQSYSGSFGEKLFF.